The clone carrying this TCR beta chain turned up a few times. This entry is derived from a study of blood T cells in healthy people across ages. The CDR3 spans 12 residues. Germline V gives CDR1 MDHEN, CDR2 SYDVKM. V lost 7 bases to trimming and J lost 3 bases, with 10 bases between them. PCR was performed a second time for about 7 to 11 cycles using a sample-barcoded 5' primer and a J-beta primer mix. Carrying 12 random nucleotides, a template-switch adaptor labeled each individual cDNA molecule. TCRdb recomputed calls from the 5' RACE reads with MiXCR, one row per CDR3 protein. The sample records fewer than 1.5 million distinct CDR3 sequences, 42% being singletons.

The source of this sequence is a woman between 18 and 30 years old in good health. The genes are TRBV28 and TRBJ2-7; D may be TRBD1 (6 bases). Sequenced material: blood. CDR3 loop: CASTTTGYEQYF. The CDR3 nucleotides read TGTGCCAGCACCACGACAGGCTACGAGCAGTACTTC.